This note documents a single TCR beta chain sequence. Germline-derived CDR1 and CDR2 are LGHNA and YSLEER. This CDR3 is 17 amino acids long. The V segment lost 0 bases and the J segment 5 bases; nucleotides outside the gene matches: 10. The data originate from a study of blood T cell repertoires in COVID-19. Methods used by the authors: Using reference gene primer amplification, nucleated cell counts were estimated. The data were produced by immunoSEQ multiplex PCR, yet TCRdb's version contains in-frame clones alone and is incomplete. V, J and clone size are taken as reported in that table, and D and trimming were inferred from the DNA itself. The sample contains a few hundred thousand clones, roughly 90% of which appear only once.

The V and J genes are TRBV4-3 and TRBJ2-3; 8 bases are a match to TRBD2. Material for sequencing was peripheral blood. This clonotype was sampled from a woman aged 50 to 60 with active or convalescent COVID-19. CDR3 amino acids: CASSQDSPGGGIDTQYF. CDR3 coding DNA: TGCGCCAGCAGCCAAGATTCCCCTGGCGGGGGGATAGATACGCAGTATTTT.